The rows below give T cell receptor beta chains drawn from one sample of a study of blood T cell repertoires in COVID-19. Sequenced by immunoSEQ multiplex PCR; TCRdb stores in-frame clones only, minus some. This repertoire shows roughly 240,000 clones, roughly four fifths found once; its top ten account for approximately 4.5%. The sample consisted of peripheral blood. The receptors derive from a woman in her 70s with acute or convalescent COVID-19. The CDR3 runs from the conserved cysteine through the conserved F or W. D genes are given only for firm matches. The listing skips clone size in some rows; elsewhere it reads once, few, many or a size class.

j_call clone_size cdr3_length v_call d_call cdr3_nt cdr3_aa
TRBJ2-1 once 16 TRBV15 TRBD2 TGTGCCACCAGCAGGGGGACTAGCGGGACCTACAATGAGCAGTTCTTC CATSRGTSGTYNEQFF
TRBJ1-1 NA 13 TRBV4-2 NA TGTGCCAGCAGCCAAGATACAGGCACTGAAGCTTTCTTT CASSQDTGTEAFF
TRBJ2-7 once 14 TRBV6-5 TRBD1 TGTGCCAGCAGTCGAGGGACAGGGACGTACGAGCAGTACTTC CASSRGTGTYEQYF
TRBJ2-6 NA 17 TRBV29-1 TRBD1 TGCAGCGAAGAACAGGGGGCGCTCAGCTCTGGGGCCAACGTCCTGACTTTC CSEEQGALSSGANVLTF
TRBJ1-1 NA 15 TRBV6-6 TRBD1 TGTGCCAGCAGTTACCCCGGGACAGGGGGGACTGAAGCTTTCTTT CASSYPGTGGTEAFF
TRBJ1-1 NA 14 TRBV28 NA TGTGCCAGCAGTTTATCCGGGTTGAACACTGAAGCTTTCTTT CASSLSGLNTEAFF
TRBJ2-5 few 16 TRBV5-4 TRBD2 TGTGCCAGCAGCGGACGGACTAGCGGGGGGCGGGAGACCCAGTACTTC CASSGRTSGGRETQYF
TRBJ2-2 NA 15 TRBV5-4 NA TGTGCCAGCAGCCACCCCAGGGCAAACACCGGGGAGCTGTTTTTT CASSHPRANTGELFF
TRBJ1-2 NA 14 TRBV5-6 TRBD1 TGTGCCAGCAGCGGGACAGGGGGAGGCTATGGCTACACCTTC CASSGTGGGYGYTF
TRBJ2-1 once 16 TRBV4-2 TRBD2 TGTGCCAGCAAACAAACTAGCGGGGTATCCTACAATGAGCAGTTCTTC CASKQTSGVSYNEQFF
TRBJ1-2 once 14 TRBV19 NA TGTGCCAGTGTTGACAGGTGGCCTAACTATGGCTACACCTTC CASVDRWPNYGYTF
TRBJ2-3 once 14 TRBV2 NA TGTGCCAGCAATTCAGGCTTAAGCACAGATACGCAGTATTTT CASNSGLSTDTQYF
TRBJ1-2 NA 13 TRBV28 TRBD1 TGTGCCAGCAGCCCCCCGGACAGGTATGGCTACACCTTC CASSPPDRYGYTF
TRBJ1-6 NA 15 TRBV19 NA TGTGCCACTAAGACAGGTTCGGGTTATAATTCACCCCTCCACTTT CATKTGSGYNSPLHF
TRBJ2-1 NA 15 TRBV28 NA TGTGCCAGCAGTTTATCGGGTTCGGCCTACAATGAGCAGTTCTTC CASSLSGSAYNEQFF
TRBJ2-2 NA 14 TRBV19 TRBD1 TGTGCCAGTAATACAGGGGTGTCCACCGGGGAGCTGTTTTTT CASNTGVSTGELFF
TRBJ1-2 NA 15 TRBV19 NA TGTGCCAGTAGTATAGGTGGCAGAGACTCCTATGGCTACACCTTC CASSIGGRDSYGYTF
TRBJ1-2 NA 13 TRBV3-1/TRBV3-2 NA TGTGCCAGCAGCCAAGCCCAGGGCTATGGCTACACCTTC CASSQAQGYGYTF
TRBJ1-5 once 16 TRBV6-2/TRBV6-3 NA TGTGCCAGCAGTTCCAACGCAGGGTGGGGCAATCAGCCCCAGCATTTT CASSSNAGWGNQPQHF
TRBJ1-2 NA 13 TRBV5-1 NA TGCGCCAGCAGCAGGGAAGGGGCATATGGCTACACCTTC CASSREGAYGYTF
TRBJ1-6 NA 15 TRBV3-1/TRBV3-2 TRBD1 TGTGCCAGCAGCCCCTCGACAGGGTCCAACTCACCCCTCCACTTT CASSPSTGSNSPLHF
TRBJ2-7 NA 14 TRBV5-1 NA TGCGCCAGCAGCTTGGAAACGGGGTTCTACGAGCAGTACTTC CASSLETGFYEQYF
TRBJ2-7 NA 15 TRBV27 TRBD1 TGTGCCAGCAGTTTATCCGACAGGGCGCGGTACGAGCAGTACTTC CASSLSDRARYEQYF
TRBJ1-2 few 15 TRBV4-3 TRBD1 TGCGCCAGCAGCCCCCGGTTACAGGGGGCGCGTGGCTACACCTTC CASSPRLQGARGYTF
TRBJ2-5 once 15 TRBV14 TRBD2 TGTGCCAGCAGCCAACTAGCGGGGCTCCAAGAGACCCAGTACTTC CASSQLAGLQETQYF
TRBJ1-2 NA 15 TRBV29-1 TRBD1 TGCAGCGCACGGTCAGGGGGACGTGGGAACTATGGCTACACCTTC CSARSGGRGNYGYTF
TRBJ2-1 few 17 TRBV24-1 TRBD2 TGTGCCACCAGTGATTTTAGGACTAGCGGGGGGGCTGGTGAGCAGTTCTTC CATSDFRTSGGAGEQFF
TRBJ1-2 NA 14 TRBV5-1 TRBD1 TGCGCCAGCAGCTTACCCGGGACAGACTATGGCTACACCTTC CASSLPGTDYGYTF
TRBJ2-3 NA 16 TRBV4-3 NA TGCGCCAGCAGCCAAGACGGACAGAAAGTCACAGATACGCAGTATTTT CASSQDGQKVTDTQYF
TRBJ2-1 few 14 TRBV19 TRBD2 TGTGCCAGTAGTATTGGACTAGTTTACAATGAGCAGTTCTTC CASSIGLVYNEQFF
TRBJ2-5 few 16 TRBV3-1/TRBV3-2 TRBD1 TGTGCCAGCACCCCGGTTCGGACAGGGTCGGTAAAGACCCAGTACTTC CASTPVRTGSVKTQYF
TRBJ1-1 NA 13 TRBV11-3 NA TGTGCCAGCAGCTTAGGTAGAGGGCCTGAAGCTTTCTTT CASSLGRGPEAFF
TRBJ2-3 NA 16 TRBV19 TRBD2 TGTGCCAGTAGTATTATCGGCGGGGGGGCGGCAGATACGCAGTATTTT CASSIIGGGAADTQYF
TRBJ1-2 NA 14 TRBV6-5 NA TGTGCCAGCACAAGGACAGTCGGTAACTATGGCTACACCTTC CASTRTVGNYGYTF
TRBJ1-2 NA 17 TRBV6-2/TRBV6-3 NA TGTGCCAGCAGTTACCCTATTCCCAGGACGGGGAACTATGGCTACACCTTC CASSYPIPRTGNYGYTF
TRBJ2-1 NA 16 TRBV6-2/TRBV6-3 TRBD2 TGTGCCAGCAGTTACTATAGCGGGGGGCCTCAAAATGAGCAGTTCTTC CASSYYSGGPQNEQFF
TRBJ2-3 NA 18 TRBV18 NA TGTGCCAGCTCACCAATCGAGTTGATACTAGCTAAGGCAGATACGCAGTATTTT CASSPIELILAKADTQYF
TRBJ1-1 NA 15 TRBV10-3 TRBD1 TGTGCCATCAGTGATCATACAGGGGGTAGCACTGAAGCTTTCTTT CAISDHTGGSTEAFF
TRBJ1-5 NA 17 TRBV19 NA TGTGCCAGTAGTATCCGCCCCGGACCCAGGGTTTATCAGCCCCAGCATTTT CASSIRPGPRVYQPQHF
TRBJ1-4 NA 14 TRBV2 NA TGTGCCAGCAGTGAAGTTGAGGGTGTGGGAAAACTGTTTTTT CASSEVEGVGKLFF
TRBJ2-7 NA 14 TRBV6-2/TRBV6-3 NA TGTGCCAGCAGCAGGACTCCTTCCTCCTACGAGCAGTACTTC CASSRTPSSYEQYF
TRBJ1-1 NA 12 TRBV27 NA TGTGCCAGCAGATCCACAGGGTCTGAAGCTTTCTTT CASRSTGSEAFF
TRBJ1-1 NA 14 TRBV2 TRBD1 TGTGCCAGCAGACCCGGACAGGCGAACACTGAAGCTTTCTTT CASRPGQANTEAFF
TRBJ2-1 NA 15 TRBV7-2 NA TGTGCCAGCAGCCCCCCGGGGGACAGAGAAAATGAGCAGTTCTTC CASSPPGDRENEQFF
TRBJ1-3 NA 15 TRBV7-2 NA TGTGCCAGCAGCTTATATTCAGGGTGGTCGGACACCATATATTTT CASSLYSGWSDTIYF
TRBJ1-5 NA 14 TRBV6-5 NA TGTGCCAGCAGTCCTGATGAGATCAATCAGCCCCAGCATTTT CASSPDEINQPQHF